The 22 T cell receptor beta chains reported below all come from one sample, sequenced in a study of T cell repertoires in cytomegalovirus infection. Antigens of these TCRs are unknown. TCRdb independently ran MiXCR on the reads; one entry per CDR3 protein. The sample records nearly 700,000 distinct CDR3 sequences, 33% being singletons. The input for sequencing was cultured PBMCs, taken from culture after CMV antigen stimulation. These receptors came from a human donor in good health (CMV status not recorded). Some clones in this sample may be carry-over from other donors' samples.

The chain links TRBV6-6 to TRBJ2-7; possibly TRBD1 for D (5 bases). Trimming took off 6 bases at V and 2 bases at J, with 14 bases between the two ends. The CDR3 length is 14 residues. Germline values: CDR1 MNHNY, CDR2 SVGAGI (reference sequence). The CDR3 loop is CASSQTGKAYEQYF. The CDR3 DNA reads TGTGCCAGCAGCCAAACAGGTAAAGCCTACGAGCAGTACTTC.

The CDR3 region is CASSFSIAGELFF. The CDR3 DNA reads TGTGCCAGCAGCTTCTCTATCGCCGGGGAGCTGTTTTTT. The V gene is TRBV11-2, the J gene TRBJ2-2; D gene uncertain. V lost 3 bases, J lost 6 bases, and 8 bases lay in between. The CDR3 is 13 amino acids. The germline V gene encodes CDR1 SGHAT and CDR2 FQNNGV.

This clonotype came up a few times. The V gene is TRBV11-2, the J gene TRBJ2-5, with a tentative D call TRBD2 (6 bases). V dropped 3 bases and J dropped 6 bases, with 14 bases sitting between them. The CDR3 totals 14 residues. Germline loops: CDR1 SGHAT, CDR2 FQNNGV. CDR3 protein: CASSFLRDGKTQYF. The CDR3 DNA reads as TGTGCCAGCAGCTTTTTGCGGGATGGGAAGACCCAGTACTTC. Filled out from reference TRBV11-2 and TRBJ2-5, the complete variable domain reads EAGVAQSPRYKIIEKRQSVAFWCNPISGHATLYWYQQILGQGPKLLIQFQNNGVVDDSQLPKDRFSAERLKGVDSTLKIQPAKLEDSAVYLCASSFLRDGKTQYFGPGTRLLVL.

V usage is TRBV29-1 and J usage is TRBJ1-5, with 7 bases that match TRBD1. CDR1 and CDR2 from the germline V gene are SQVTM and ANQGSEA. The CDR3 is 15 amino acids. Trimming cost V 6 bases and J 3 bases; bases outside gene matches: 11. Here the CDR3 reads CSVVEGAASNQPQHF. The CDR3 nucleotides read TGCAGCGTGGTAGAGGGGGCCGCCTCCAATCAGCCCCAGCATTTT. Variable domain in full (rest from reference TRBV29-1 and TRBJ1-5): SAVISQKPSRDICQRGTSLTIQCQVDSQVTMMFWYRQQPGQSLTLIATANQGSEATYESGFVIDKFPISRPNLTFSTLTVSNMSPEDSSIYLCSVVEGAASNQPQHFGDGTRLSIL.

The chain joins TRBV5-6 to TRBJ2-5; no definite D call. CDR1 and CDR2 (germline): SGHDT, YYEEEE. The length of the CDR3 is 13 residues. Between the trimmed V and J ends, which lost 5 bases and 4 bases, there was a span of 12 bases. DNA for the CDR3: TGTGCCAGCAGATATTCCTCCGCAGAGACCCAGTACTTC. This gives the protein CASRYSSAETQYF.

This clonotype was counted a few times. V gene TRBV7-2 combines with J gene TRBJ2-2; 10 bases align to TRBD2. This CDR3 contains 15 residues. Unmatched junction bases numbered 5, after V lost 5 bases and J lost 5 bases. The V gene's germline CDR1 is SGHTA and CDR2 FQGNSA. CDR3 loop: CASSKREGWTGELFF. The CDR3 nucleotides are TGTGCCAGCAGCAAGCGGGAGGGTTGGACCGGGGAGCTGTTTTTT.

This clonotype was detected only a few times. The chain carries TRBV7-2 and TRBJ2-1, with a weak D call TRBD2 (5 bases). The V end lost 4 bases, the J end lost 6 bases, and 13 bases lay between the germline ends. The CDR3 is 14 amino acids. Germline CDR1 SGHTA, CDR2 FQGNSA. DNA for the CDR3: TGTGCCAGCAGCTCCCCTCGGGGTGGCAATGAGCAGTTCTTC. Translating it yields CASSSPRGGNEQFF.

This chain uses TRBV2 with TRBJ2-1; no definite D call. Trimming left V 3 bases short and J 0 bases short, with 9 bases between. This CDR3 spans 15 amino acids. From germline, CDR1 is SNHLY and CDR2 FYNNEI. CDR3 region: CASSELVSSYNEQFF. In DNA form, the CDR3 reads TGTGCCAGCAGTGAGTTAGTGAGCTCCTACAATGAGCAGTTCTTC.

The J gene is TRBJ2-2, the V gene TRBV20-1; D unclear. With 0 bases removed from V and 6 bases from J, the gap between germline ends came to 8 bases. There are 13 residues in the CDR3. CDR1 DFQATT and CDR2 SNEGSKA come from the germline V gene (reference sequence). In DNA, the CDR3 is TGCAGTGCTAGAGATCCAGCCGCCGGGGAGCTGTTTTTT. Protein sequence: CSARDPAAGELFF.

The gene calls are TRBV5-1 and TRBJ1-2, with no clear D. The CDR3 contains 16 residues. Looked up from germline, CDR1 is SGHRS and CDR2 is YFSETQ. The V end was cut by 2 bases, the J end by 4 bases, with 18 bases between. CDR3 DNA: TGCGCCAGCAGCTTATTCCCGTCGGGGAGTGGCTATGGCTACACCTTC. Its translation is CASSLFPSGSGYGYTF.

This clonotype was detected many times. This rearrangement joins TRBV2 to TRBJ1-5; perhaps TRBD1 as D (5 bases). Germline V gene data show CDR1 as SNHLY and CDR2 as FYNNEI. The CDR3 runs 14 residues. Trimming stripped 6 bases from V and 2 bases from J, with 11 bases between. The CDR3 sequence: CASSRQGGNQPQHF. The CDR3 DNA reads TGTGCCAGCAGCCGGCAGGGTGGCAATCAGCCCCAGCATTTT. The entire variable domain, with the rest obtained from reference TRBV2 and TRBJ1-5, is as follows: EPEVTQTPSHQVTQMGQEVILRCVPISNHLYFYWYRQILGQKVEFLVSFYNNEISEKSEIFDDQFSVERPDGSNFTLKIRSTKLEDSAMYFCASSRQGGNQPQHFGDGTRLSIL.

This chain uses TRBV5-4 with TRBJ1-1; TRBD1 might be the D (5 bases). Deletions cut 4 bases from V and 11 bases from J, with 24 bases between. This CDR3 comprises 15 residues. Germline lookup yields CDR1 SGHNT and CDR2 YYREEE (reference sequence). DNA for the CDR3: TGTGCCAGCAGCGCGGAACGCCTCGAAGGGGCTAGGGCTTTCTTT. Translated: CASSAERLEGARAFF.

This clonotype was recorded at least ten times. The V call is TRBV6-1, the J call TRBJ2-1, with 11 positions matching TRBD1. The CDR3 totals 15 residues. Germline trimming cut 3 bases from V and 5 bases from J; bases unmatched to any gene: 3. CDR1 and CDR2 (germline): MNHNS, SASEGT. CDR3 DNA sequence: TGTGCCAGCAGTGATGGGACAGGGGGAAACAATGAGCAGTTCTTC. Translation gives CASSDGTGGNNEQFF.

This rearrangement joins TRBV9 to TRBJ2-3, with TRBD1 identical over 7 bases. V was pared by 1 base and J by 6 bases, with 8 bases of the junction left unmatched. The CDR3 contains 15 residues. Looked up from germline, CDR1 is SGDLS and CDR2 is YYNGEE. The CDR3 region has the DNA TGTGCCAGCAGCGTAAGAGGGGGCGTCTTGGATACGCAGTATTTT. As protein: CASSVRGGVLDTQYF.

This clonotype was found a few times. The chain joins TRBV7-9 to TRBJ2-1, with 7 positions matching TRBD2. CDR3 length: 16 residues. Germline V gives CDR1 SEHNR, CDR2 FQNEAQ (reference sequence). The V gene end was trimmed by 2 bases and the J gene end by 6 bases; junction bases not matched to a gene: 10. This CDR3 reads CASSLFGRAGPNEQFF. CDR3 DNA: TGTGCCAGCAGCTTATTTGGTCGAGCGGGACCCAATGAGCAGTTCTTC. Looking up the rest from reference TRBV7-9 and TRBJ2-1 gives the full variable domain: DTGVSQNPRHKITKRGQNVTFRCDPISEHNRLYWYRQTLGQGPEFLTYFQNEAQLEKSRLLSDRFSAERPKGSFSTLEIQRTEQGDSAMYLCASSLFGRAGPNEQFFGPGTRLTVL.

V is TRBV7-2 and J is TRBJ1-2, with 7 bases that match TRBD1. The V gene's germline CDR1 is SGHTA and CDR2 FQGNSA. V trimming: 5 bases; J trimming: 10 bases; junction bases outside the gene matches: 13. The CDR3 is 14 residues long. CDR3 bases: TGTGCCAGCAGCCTCCGACAGGGCGCCCGTGCCTACACCTTC. Amino acids: CASSLRQGARAYTF.

This chain links TRBV7-2 with TRBJ2-7; D unresolved. The CDR3 totals 13 residues. Germline CDR1 reads SGHTA; CDR2 reads FQGNSA. V was clipped by 3 bases and J by 2 bases, with 8 bases between them. The CDR3 reads CASSFAVPYEQYF. CDR3 in DNA: TGTGCCAGCAGCTTCGCCGTACCCTACGAGCAGTACTTC.

The chain carries TRBV7-4 and TRBJ1-1, with unresolved D. This CDR3 comprises 15 residues. The V gene's germline CDR1 is SGHVT and CDR2 SQSDAQ. V lost 4 bases, J lost 3 bases, and 15 bases lay in between. This CDR3 is CASSSARSSHTEAFF. The CDR3 coding sequence is TGTGCCAGCAGCTCCGCGCGCAGTAGTCACACTGAAGCTTTCTTT. The variable domain in full, completed from reference TRBV7-4 and TRBJ1-1, reads GAGVSQSPRYKVAKRGRDVALRCDSISGHVTLYWYRQTLGQGSEVLTYSQSDAQRDKSGRPSGRFSAERPERSVSTLKIQRTEQGDSAVYLCASSSARSSHTEAFFGQGTRLTVV.

CDR3 bases: TGTGCCAGTAGTATGGGACCCCGGGACAGGGGCCACGAGCAGTACTTC. Translation: CASSMGPRDRGHEQYF. The rearrangement links TRBV19 to TRBJ2-7, with 10 positions matching TRBD1. This CDR3 spans 16 amino acids. V was clipped by 3 bases and J by 5 bases; unmatched bases: 10. Germline lookup yields CDR1 LNHDA and CDR2 SQIVND (reference sequence).

The rearrangement links TRBV7-9 to TRBJ2-7; 15 bases are shared with TRBD2. V dropped 5 bases and J dropped 1; count of bases not matched to a gene: 9. This CDR3 region has 18 residues. Germline CDR1 SEHNR, CDR2 FQNEAQ (reference sequence). This CDR3 is CASSRTSGGAPGSYEQYF. The CDR3 nucleotides read TGTGCCAGCAGCAGGACTAGCGGGGGGGCCCCCGGGTCCTACGAGCAGTACTTC.

The V call is TRBV5-3, the J call TRBJ2-2, with 7 bases fitting TRBD2. TRBV5-3 is flagged as an ORF with uncertain function. The CDR3 consists of 16 residues. V was clipped by 8 bases and J by 2 bases; unmatched bases: 12. Written as DNA, the CDR3 is TGTGCCAGCAGTAGTGAGGCTAGCGGAAACACCGGGGAGCTGTTTTTT. It specifies CASSSEASGNTGELFF.

The V and J genes are TRBV12-3 or TRBV12-4 and TRBJ1-1; D gene uncertain. V dropped 2 bases and J dropped 6 bases, with 7 bases sitting between them. The CDR3 covers 12 residues. This chain's CDR3 is CASSLTPPEAFF. The CDR3 nucleotides read TGTGCCAGCAGTTTAACACCCCCTGAAGCTTTCTTT.